This TCR beta chain comes out of a study of cytomegalovirus exposure and HLA in healthy donors. Primers included in the PCR were 60 Vbeta and 13 Jbeta primers. Profiling relied on immunoSEQ multiplex PCR, and the TCRdb table lists in-frame clones only, not all of them. The sample table includes 55,000 or so clones. The sample was PBMCs. This sequence originates from a woman in her 30s in good health and CMV-seropositive.

CDR3 coding DNA: TGTGCCAGCAGCTTCCCGACTAGCTCCTACGAGCAGTACTTC. Its translation is CASSFPTSSYEQYF. This chain links TRBV7-9 with TRBJ2-7, with D maybe TRBD2 (6 bases). This CDR3 comprises 14 residues. Germline-derived CDR1 and CDR2 are SEHNR and FQNEAQ (reference sequence). V dropped 3 bases and J dropped 0 bases, with 9 bases sitting between them.